This T cell receptor (beta chain) came from a study of blood T cells in healthy people across ages. V was clipped by 4 bases and J by 7 bases, with 13 bases between them. CDR1 is MGHRA and CDR2 is YSYEKL in the germline V gene. This CDR3 contains 14 residues. Primers used in a second PCR of roughly 6 to 11 cycles were a sample-barcoded 5' primer and a J-beta primer mix. Using its own MiXCR run on the 5' RACE reads, TCRdb lists one record per CDR3 protein. The profile covers about 1.4 million distinct CDR3 sequences, with approximately 60% appearing a single time and over 6.5% taken by the ten largest. This clonotype was observed a handful of times.

The gene calls are TRBV4-1 and TRBJ1-4, with D tentatively TRBD1 (6 bases). Specimen: blood. The source is a man aged 18 to 30 in good health. Here the CDR3 reads CASSLRTDSEKLFF. The CDR3 nucleotides read TGCGCCAGCAGCCTTCGGACAGATAGTGAAAAACTGTTTTTT.